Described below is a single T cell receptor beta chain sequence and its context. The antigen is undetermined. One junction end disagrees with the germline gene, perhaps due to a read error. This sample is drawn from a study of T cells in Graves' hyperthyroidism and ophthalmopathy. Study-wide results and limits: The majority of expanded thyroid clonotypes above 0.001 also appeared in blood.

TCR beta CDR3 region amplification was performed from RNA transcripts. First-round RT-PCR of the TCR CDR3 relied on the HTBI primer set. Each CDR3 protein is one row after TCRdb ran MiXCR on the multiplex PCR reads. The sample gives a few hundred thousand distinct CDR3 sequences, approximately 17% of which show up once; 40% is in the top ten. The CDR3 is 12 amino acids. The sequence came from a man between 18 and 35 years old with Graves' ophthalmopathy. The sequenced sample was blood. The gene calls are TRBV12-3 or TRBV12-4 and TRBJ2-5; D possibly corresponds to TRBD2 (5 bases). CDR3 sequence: CASSLREETRYF. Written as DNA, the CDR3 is TGTGCCAGCTCCCTCCGGGAAGAGACCCGGTACTTC.